This T cell receptor beta chain was captured in a study of T cells in Graves' hyperthyroidism and ophthalmopathy. The overall study: It was at initial diagnosis, before any treatment, that peripheral blood was collected.

TCR beta CDR3 regions were amplified from RNA. HTBI primers were the set used in a first-round RT-PCR of the TCR CDR3. TCRdb called the multiplex PCR reads again in MiXCR, with one record for every CDR3 protein. This table holds hundreds of thousands of distinct CDR3 sequences, about 20% found once. With V trimmed by 6 bases and J by 3 bases, 3 bases remained unmatched. The germline CDR1 and CDR2 sequences are SQVTM and ANQGSEA. This CDR3 has 12 amino acids. What was sequenced was blood. The genes are TRBV29-1 and TRBJ1-1; 8 nucleotides agree with TRBD1. This clonotype was obtained from a man in his forties with Graves' ophthalmopathy. The CDR3 coding sequence is TGCAGCGTCGGACAGGGAGACACTGAAGCTTTCTTT. It yields the protein CSVGQGDTEAFF. The whole variable domain, remainder taken from reference TRBV29-1 and TRBJ1-1, is SAVISQKPSRDICQRGTSLTIQCQVDSQVTMMFWYRQQPGQSLTLIATANQGSEATYESGFVIDKFPISRPNLTFSTLTVSNMSPEDSSIYLCSVGQGDTEAFFGQGTRLTVV.